This TCR beta chain is from a study of blood T cell repertoires in COVID-19. Study summary: Some COVID-19 samples were acute and others convalescent; all came from the United States, Italy and Spain.

The CDR3 is 11 residues long. Germline assignment: CDR1 LGHDT and CDR2 YNNKEL (reference sequence). V dropped 10 bases and J dropped 8; count of bases not matched to a gene: 5. Original methodology: Amplification of reference gene primers provided the estimated nucleated cell counts. Here immunoSEQ multiplex PCR was the method, and the copy in TCRdb shows in-frame clones only, minus some. The DNA was the basis for D and trimming; V, J and clone size are from that table. The sample has just over 95,000 clones, about 83% seen once. Material for sequencing was peripheral blood. This TCR was recovered from a human donor in a cohort sampled during active COVID-19. The chain is built from TRBV3-1 (or the pseudogene TRBV3-2) and TRBJ1-2; TRBD1 matches at 9 bases. The CDR3 spells CATGQGGGYTF. Written as DNA, the CDR3 is TGTGCCACGGGACAGGGTGGAGGCTACACCTTC.